This T cell receptor beta chain derives from a study of blood T cell repertoires in COVID-19. Only in-frame clones appear in the TCRdb table, and some are missing; sequencing was by immunoSEQ multiplex PCR. Of 150,000 to 200,000 clones in the sample, 70% to 80% are singletons; the top ten hold 8.1%. The CDR3 has 15 amino acids. CDR1 and CDR2 from the germline V gene are SGDLS and YYNGEE. V was trimmed by 4 bases and J by 4 bases, leaving 16 bases between them. Sequencing input: peripheral blood. The rearrangement links TRBV9 to TRBJ2-3; D is perhaps TRBD1 (8 bases). The TCR sequence derives from a man aged 55 to 70 with acute or convalescent COVID-19. CDR3 nucleotides: TGTGCCAGCAGCCCACAGGGGGGGTTCGCAGATACGCAGTATTTT. Protein product: CASSPQGGFADTQYF.